This T cell receptor (beta chain) was sequenced during a study of blood T cell repertoires in COVID-19. Study information: Donors in the United States, Italy and Spain gave samples during acute or convalescent COVID-19. T cells, B-cell-depleted T cells, or PBMCs provided the cDNA or gDNA that served as material.

Authors' data handling: Reference gene primer amplification in the assay estimated nucleated cell counts. Data came from immunoSEQ multiplex PCR; TCRdb stores just in-frame clones and leaves some out. V and J calls and clone size are those listed in that table; D and trimming were worked out from the DNA. Of approximately 360,000 clones listed, 90% are singletons. Sequencing was performed on peripheral blood. This receptor was obtained from a man between 18 and 29 years old with active or convalescent COVID-19.

The CDR3 region has the DNA TGTGCCAGCAGCTTTTACGGACAGGATGGCTACACCTTC. This translates into CASSFYGQDGYTF. The chain carries TRBV7-9 and TRBJ1-2; TRBD1 agrees at 7 bases. After removal of 3 bases from V and 6 bases from J, the junction contained 4 bases not matched to a gene. The germline V gene encodes CDR1 SEHNR and CDR2 FQNEAQ (reference sequence). The CDR3 length is 13 residues.